These 22 T cell receptor beta chains share one sample of origin, sequenced in a study of cytomegalovirus exposure and HLA in healthy donors. This PCR relied on a set of 60 Vbeta primers and 13 Jbeta primers. The assay was immunoSEQ multiplex PCR, and TCRdb's table has in-frame clones only and misses some. The sample contains roughly 100,000 clones, more than 70% of which appear only once. The sequenced sample was PBMCs. These receptor sequences come from a female donor in good health and CMV-seronegative.

This clone was seen just once. The V call is TRBV21-1, the J call TRBJ2-2; the D call in the table, TRBD1, was not verified against the DNA. TRBV21-1 is classified as a pseudogene. This CDR3 is 17 amino acids long. Written as DNA, the CDR3 is TGTGCCAGCAGCGCCCGGGACAGGGGGCGTGGCACCGGGGAGCTGTTTTTT. Protein product: CASSARDRGRGTGELFF.

This rearrangement joins TRBV5-1 to TRBJ2-3; maybe TRBD1 (6 bases). V lost 1 base and J lost 3, with 18 bases in between. Germline V gene data show CDR1 as SGHRS and CDR2 as YFSETQ. The CDR3 consists of 17 residues. The CDR3 spells CASSLPTTGGGTDTQYF. The CDR3 coding sequence is TGCGCCAGCAGCTTGCCGACGACAGGCGGAGGTACAGATACGCAGTATTTT.

The chain is built from TRBV5-1 and TRBJ2-2, with 9 bases matching TRBD1. CDR3 length equals 14 residues. The germline V gene encodes CDR1 SGHRS and CDR2 YFSETQ. Trimming took 4 bases from V and 5 from J; bases not matched to a gene: 3. The CDR3 bases are TGCGCCAGCAGCCTAGGGACAGGGACCGGGGAGCTGTTTTTT. Its protein is CASSLGTGTGELFF.

This clone was picked up a small number of times. This chain connects TRBV9 to TRBJ2-3; TRBD2 might be the D (5 bases). The CDR3 covers 16 residues. V lost 4 bases to trimming and J lost 2 bases, with 17 bases between them. CDR1 and CDR2 from the germline V gene are SGDLS and YYNGEE. This CDR3 is CASSPSTSTITDTQYF. The CDR3 DNA follows: TGTGCCAGCAGCCCCAGTACTAGTACTATCACAGATACGCAGTATTTT. The whole variable domain, filled in from reference TRBV9 and TRBJ2-3, reads DSGVTQTPKHLITATGQRVTLRCSPRSGDLSVYWYQQSLDQGLQFLIQYYNGEERAKGNILERFSAQQFPDLHSELNLSSLELGDSALYFCASSPSTSTITDTQYFGPGTRLTVL.

In DNA, the CDR3 is TGTGCCAGCAGAGCTTACGGCTCTGGAAACACCATATATTTT. Residues: CASRAYGSGNTIYF. The chain uses TRBV7-8 and TRBJ1-3, with D unresolved. The CDR3 runs to 14 residues. Germline CDR1 and CDR2: SGHVS and FQNEAQ. V was clipped by 6 bases and J by 0 bases, with 9 bases between them.

The gene calls are TRBV28 and TRBJ1-5, with 10 nucleotides matching TRBD1. The germline gives CDR1 MDHEN, CDR2 SYDVKM. The V and J ends lost 6 bases and 5 bases, in that order; junction bases with no gene match: 10. The CDR3 runs to 16 residues. The CDR3 reads CASRATSTGGYQPQHF. The CDR3 coding sequence is TGTGCCAGCAGAGCTACGTCGACAGGGGGCTATCAGCCCCAGCATTTT. Complete variable domain (other parts from reference TRBV28 and TRBJ1-5): DVKVTQSSRYLVKRTGEKVFLECVQDMDHENMFWYRQDPGLGLRLIYFSYDVKMKEKGDIPEGYSVSREKKERFSLILESASTNQTSMYLCASRATSTGGYQPQHFGDGTRLSIL.

The chain uses TRBV7-2 and TRBJ2-2; D possibly corresponds to TRBD2 (6 bases). The V end was cut by 6 bases, the J end by 4 bases, with 21 bases between. The CDR3 is 17 residues long. Germline V gene data show CDR1 as SGHTA and CDR2 as FQGNSA. The CDR3 DNA follows: TGTGCCAGCAGACCGCCCTCGGCCGGGGGATTCACCGGGGAGCTGTTTTTT. Protein product: CASRPPSAGGFTGELFF.

This clone was counted only a few times. The chain uses TRBV7-2 and TRBJ2-1; D call uncertain. Germline-derived CDR1 and CDR2 are SGHTA and FQGNSA. V gave up 2 bases and J gave up 15 bases, with 8 bases separating them. This CDR3 region has 10 residues. CDR3 sequence (DNA): TGTGCCAGCAGCTTAAGCGCGCTGTTCTTC. It yields the protein CASSLSALFF.

V is TRBV27 and J is TRBJ2-2; a possible D gene is TRBD2 (6 bases). V shed 3 bases and J shed 3 bases, with 11 bases lying between them. This CDR3 contains 15 residues. Germline CDR1 MNHEY, CDR2 SMNVEV (reference sequence). This CDR3 is CASSFAGTHTGELFF. The CDR3 nucleotides are TGTGCCAGCAGTTTTGCGGGGACTCACACCGGGGAGCTGTTTTTT.

The chain employs TRBV6-5 and TRBJ2-4; perhaps TRBD1 as D (5 bases). The V and J ends lost 5 bases and 0 bases respectively, with 11 bases between them. The CDR3 has 15 amino acids. From germline, CDR1 is MNHEY and CDR2 SVGAGI. The CDR3: CASSPKTVAKNIQYF. In nucleotides, the CDR3 is TGTGCCAGCAGTCCAAAGACAGTAGCCAAAAACATTCAGTACTTC.

The V call is TRBV18, the J call TRBJ1-2, with 7 bases that match TRBD1. The junction had 8 bases not matched to a gene; V was cut back by 3 bases and J by 4 bases. This CDR3 spans 15 amino acids. Germline assignment: CDR1 KGHSH and CDR2 LQKENI. The CDR3 protein is CASSPARQGGYGYTF. The CDR3 DNA is TGTGCCAGCTCACCCGCTCGACAGGGCGGCTATGGCTACACCTTC.

In this sample, this clone turned up once. The genes are TRBV19 and TRBJ2-2; 9 bases line up with TRBD1. The germline gives CDR1 LNHDA, CDR2 SQIVND (reference sequence). The length of the CDR3 is 12 residues. V lost 9 bases, J lost 7 bases, and 3 bases stayed unmatched. The CDR3 protein is CASGQGIGELFF. The CDR3 coding sequence is TGTGCCAGCGGACAGGGGATCGGGGAGCTGTTTTTT.

This rearrangement joins TRBV7-3 to TRBJ2-5; 7 bases are a match to TRBD1. This CDR3 contains 13 residues. CDR1 SGHTA and CDR2 FQGTGA come from the germline V gene. V was pared by 4 bases and J by 7 bases, with 6 bases of the junction left unmatched. CDR3: CASSSGPGGTQYF. The CDR3 coding sequence is TGTGCCAGCAGCTCAGGGCCAGGGGGGACCCAGTACTTC.

This clone was observed a handful of times. The sample holds other DNA sequences that translate to the same CDR3. The genes are TRBV2 and TRBJ2-1; a weak D match, TRBD2 (5 bases). The CDR3 sequence is 13 residues long. Per the germline V gene, CDR1 is SNHLY and CDR2 is FYNNEI. V gave up 4 bases and J gave up 3 bases, with 7 bases separating them. The CDR3 is CASSVGSYNEQFF. The CDR3 DNA follows: TGTGCCAGCAGTGTGGGGAGCTACAATGAGCAGTTCTTC. Supplemented by reference TRBV2 and TRBJ2-1, the full variable domain reads EPEVTQTPSHQVTQMGQEVILRCVPISNHLYFYWYRQILGQKVEFLVSFYNNEISEKSEIFDDQFSVERPDGSNFTLKIRSTKLEDSAMYFCASSVGSYNEQFFGPGTRLTVL.

The chain has TRBV7-2 and TRBJ2-4; no clear D. Germline-derived CDR1 and CDR2 are SGHTA and FQGNSA. The CDR3 length is 14 residues. V gave up 2 bases and J gave up 2 bases, with 7 bases separating them. CDR3 loop: CASSLLAPKNIQYF. The CDR3, as DNA: TGTGCCAGCAGCTTATTGGCACCCAAAAACATTCAGTACTTC.

This clone was seen a single time. This rearrangement joins TRBV10-3 to TRBJ2-1; D remains unclear. The V gene lost 11 bases and the J gene lost 3 bases, with 17 bases spanning the gap. CDR1 and CDR2 (germline): ENHRY, SYGVKD. There are 14 residues in the CDR3. The CDR3 sequence: CAGNSGLGYNEQFF. Here the CDR3 DNA reads TGTGCCGGCAACAGTGGTCTGGGCTACAATGAGCAGTTCTTC.

The chain joins TRBV5-6 to TRBJ1-4; TRBD1 matches 10 bases. The CDR3 is 16 residues long. Germline CDR1 reads SGHDT; CDR2 reads YYEEEE. J was trimmed by 8 bases and V by 1 base; bases with no gene match: 8. This CDR3 is CASSLYRDRGYEKLFF. CDR3 bases: TGTGCCAGCAGCTTGTACCGGGACAGGGGATACGAAAAACTGTTTTTT. Complete variable domain (other parts from reference TRBV5-6 and TRBJ1-4): DAGVTQSPTHLIKTRGQQVTLRCSPKSGHDTVSWYQQALGQGPQFIFQYYEEEERQRGNFPDRFSGHQFPNYSSELNVNALLLGDSALYLCASSLYRDRGYEKLFFGSGTQLSVL.

This clone was detected only a few times. The V call is TRBV15, the J call TRBJ2-1, with D maybe TRBD1 (6 bases). The CDR3 is 15 amino acids. Germline values: CDR1 LNHNV, CDR2 YYDKDF (reference sequence). V was pared by 2 bases and J by 7 bases, with 15 bases between. CDR3 nucleotide sequence: TGTGCCACCAGCAGAAGGGCAGGGGTCCCGAATGAGCAGTTCTTC. Residues: CATSRRAGVPNEQFF. The variable domain in full, with the rest retrieved from reference TRBV15 and TRBJ2-1, is DAMVIQNPRYQVTQFGKPVTLSCSQTLNHNVMYWYQQKSSQAPKLLFHYYDKDFNNEADTPDNFQSRRPNTSFCFLDIRSPGLGDTAMYLCATSRRAGVPNEQFFGPGTRLTVL.

The gene calls are TRBV9 and TRBJ2-1; 8 nucleotides agree with TRBD1. Germline assignment: CDR1 SGDLS and CDR2 YYNGEE. V was clipped by 0 bases and J by 6 bases; unmatched bases: 5. The CDR3 consists of 15 residues. Here the CDR3 reads CASSVGDRTGNEQFF. The CDR3 nucleotides read TGTGCCAGCAGCGTAGGGGACAGGACGGGCAATGAGCAGTTCTTC.

The chain recombines TRBV5-1 with TRBJ1-6; the D is unclear. Per the germline V gene, CDR1 is SGHRS and CDR2 is YFSETQ. The CDR3 has 15 residues. V was pared by 3 bases and J by 4 bases, with 11 bases between. Here the CDR3 DNA reads TGCGCCAGCAGCTCCCAGACACGTTATAATTCACCCCTCCACTTT. This codes for CASSSQTRYNSPLHF.

The V call is TRBV7-6, the J call TRBJ2-7; D possibly corresponds to TRBD2 (6 bases). Deletions cut 7 bases from V and 1 base from J, with 17 bases between. Germline V gene sequence: CDR1 SGHVS, CDR2 FNYEAQ. The CDR3 loop spans 15 amino acids. CDR3 bases: TGTGCCAGCACCACAGGAACCGGGACTTCCTACGAGCAGTACTTC. It is translated as CASTTGTGTSYEQYF. Variable domain in full (rest from reference TRBV7-6 and TRBJ2-7): GAGVSQSPRYKVTKRGQDVALRCDPISGHVSLYWYRQALGQGPEFLTYFNYEAQQDKSGLPNDRFSAERPEGSISTLTIQRTEQRDSAMYRCASTTGTGTSYEQYFGPGTRLTVT.

V usage is TRBV29-1 and J usage is TRBJ2-1; D call uncertain. CDR3 length: 12 amino acids. Trimming removed 7 bases at V and 4 bases at J, with 11 bases between. Germline assignment: CDR1 SQVTM and CDR2 ANQGSEA. The CDR3 loop reads CSASSEYNEQFF. The CDR3 region has the DNA TGCAGCGCCTCAAGCGAATACAATGAGCAGTTCTTC.